These T cell receptor beta chains were read from a single sample in a study of shared clonotypes between healthy human individuals. Assay: immunoSEQ multiplex PCR; the TCRdb copy retains only in-frame clones and omits some. The sample has millions of clones; 85% to 95% are singletons. The specimen sequenced was naive CD4+ T cells from PBMCs. All receptors derive from a man between 18 and 35 years old in good health. Some clones in this sample may be carry-over from other donors' samples. The CDR3 runs from the conserved cysteine through the conserved F or W. The order of the fields is D gene, V gene, J gene, CDR3 protein, CDR3 DNA. The D gene is left open where the match is weak.

-	TRBV5-1	TRBJ2-7	CASSLGAPKEQYF	TGCGCCAGCAGCTTAGGGGCCCCTAAGGAGCAGTACTTC
TRBD2	TRBV7-9	TRBJ2-5	CASSRDSGSRGETQYF	TGTGCCAGCAGCCGAGATAGCGGGAGTCGGGGAGAGACCCAGTACTTC
TRBD2	TRBV6-5	TRBJ2-7	CATGASGSHEQYF	TGTGCCACCGGGGCTAGCGGGTCCCACGAGCAGTACTTC
TRBD1	TRBV27	TRBJ2-7	CASRRFGPGQGAYEQYF	TGTGCCAGCAGGCGTTTTGGCCCGGGACAGGGGGCCTACGAGCAGTACTTC
TRBD1	TRBV27	TRBJ2-2	CASTRGPGQGAVGELFF	TGTGCCAGCACCCGCGGGCCCGGACAGGGAGCGGTCGGGGAGCTGTTTTTT
-	TRBV5-4	TRBJ2-2	CASSLEVTGNTGELFF	TGTGCCAGCAGCTTGGAAGTGACAGGGAACACCGGGGAGCTGTTTTTT
-	TRBV6-1	TRBJ1-1	CASTIGGGTTEAFF	TGTGCCAGCACCATAGGAGGGGGGACCACTGAAGCTTTCTTT
-	TRBV6-6	TRBJ1-4	CASSYPYTEKLFF	TGTGCCAGCAGTTACCCCTATACTGAAAAACTGTTTTTT
-	TRBV10-2	TRBJ2-7	CASGGTAYEQYF	TGCGCCAGCGGGGGGACGGCCTACGAGCAGTACTTC
-	TRBV6-5	TRBJ2-7	CASSWRGSGEQYF	TGTGCCAGCAGTTGGAGGGGGTCGGGCGAGCAGTACTTC